The 8 T cell receptor beta chains below were found in one sample sequenced in a study of blood T cell repertoires in COVID-19. Assay: immunoSEQ multiplex PCR; the TCRdb copy retains only in-frame clones and omits some. The data contain about 230,000 clones, 83% of them singletons. The sample consisted of peripheral blood. The receptors come from a woman in her 70s with active or convalescent COVID-19.

The chain has TRBV18 and TRBJ2-1; TRBD1 matches at 9 bases. The length of the CDR3 is 13 residues. Germline V gene lookup returns CDR1 KGHSH and CDR2 LQKENI. V shed 5 bases and J 6 bases; nucleotides not matched to a gene: 2. The CDR3 DNA reads as TGTGCCAGCTCAGCGACAGGGGGCAATGAGCAGTTCTTC. This translates into CASSATGGNEQFF.

This clone appeared a few times. CDR3 loop: CATSDAGASSYNEQFF. DNA of the CDR3: TGTGCCACCAGTGATGCCGGAGCAAGCTCCTACAATGAGCAGTTCTTC. V and J are TRBV24-1 and TRBJ2-1; D remains ambiguous. This CDR3 comprises 16 residues. CDR1 KGHDR and CDR2 SFDVKD come from the germline V gene. Deletions cut 3 bases from V and 0 bases from J, with 11 bases between.

The chain combines TRBV3-1 (or the pseudogene TRBV3-2) with TRBJ2-5; 12 bases fit TRBD2. The CDR3 runs 15 residues. Germline trimming cut 1 base from V and 5 bases from J; bases unmatched to any gene: 2. Germline V gene lookup returns CDR1 LGHDT and CDR2 YNNKEL (reference sequence). DNA of the CDR3: TGTGCCAGCAGCCAAGGACTAGCGGGAGAGGAGACCCAGTACTTC. Protein sequence: CASSQGLAGEETQYF.

The J gene is TRBJ2-4, the V gene TRBV7-8; D is unresolved. V was pared by 5 bases and J by 1 base, with 6 bases between. CDR3 size: 13 residues. From germline, CDR1 is SGHVS and CDR2 FQNEAQ. The CDR3 loop is CASSPGAKNIQYF. The CDR3 region has the DNA TGTGCCAGCAGCCCCGGGGCCAAAAACATTCAGTACTTC.

The chain combines TRBV6-5 with TRBJ2-2; 10 positions agree with TRBD2. Germline CDR1 and CDR2: MNHEY and SVGAGI. Germline trimming cut 7 bases from V and 4 bases from J; bases unmatched to any gene: 6. The CDR3 length is 15 residues. CDR3 in amino acids: CASKRGGLGTGELFF. The DNA of the CDR3 is TGTGCCAGCAAGCGGGGGGGGCTCGGCACCGGGGAGCTGTTTTTT.

CDR3 protein: CASNRGYQETQYF. CDR3 coding DNA: TGTGCCAGTAACAGGGGGTACCAAGAGACCCAGTACTTC. The gene calls are TRBV7-9 and TRBJ2-5; 8 bases match TRBD1. With 9 bases clipped from V and 0 bases from J, the junction kept 3 bases outside the gene matches. Looked up from germline, CDR1 is SEHNR and CDR2 is FQNEAQ (reference sequence). The CDR3 runs 13 residues.

This clone was recorded once. The chain combines TRBV5-5 with TRBJ1-2, with 8 nucleotides matching TRBD1. With V trimmed by 1 base and J by 7 bases, 9 bases remained unmatched. The CDR3 is 15 residues long. Looked up from germline, CDR1 is SGHKS and CDR2 is YYEKEE (reference sequence). The CDR3 is CASSLHWTGSGGYTF. The CDR3 region has the DNA TGTGCCAGCAGCTTGCATTGGACAGGGTCCGGTGGCTACACCTTC.

The chain has TRBV12-5 and TRBJ1-5; D unresolved. Germline V gene sequence: CDR1 LGHNT, CDR2 FRNRAP. V lost 6 bases and J lost 4, with 7 bases in between. The CDR3 has 12 residues. CDR3 DNA: TGTGCTAGTGGATTCCCTAATCAGCCCCAGCATTTT. It codes for CASGFPNQPQHF. The whole variable domain, filled in from reference TRBV12-5 and TRBJ1-5, reads DARVTQTPRHKVTEMGQEVTMRCQPILGHNTVFWYRQTMMQGLELLAYFRNRAPLDDSGMPKDRFSAEMPDATLATLKIQPSEPRDSAVYFCASGFPNQPQHFGDGTRLSIL.